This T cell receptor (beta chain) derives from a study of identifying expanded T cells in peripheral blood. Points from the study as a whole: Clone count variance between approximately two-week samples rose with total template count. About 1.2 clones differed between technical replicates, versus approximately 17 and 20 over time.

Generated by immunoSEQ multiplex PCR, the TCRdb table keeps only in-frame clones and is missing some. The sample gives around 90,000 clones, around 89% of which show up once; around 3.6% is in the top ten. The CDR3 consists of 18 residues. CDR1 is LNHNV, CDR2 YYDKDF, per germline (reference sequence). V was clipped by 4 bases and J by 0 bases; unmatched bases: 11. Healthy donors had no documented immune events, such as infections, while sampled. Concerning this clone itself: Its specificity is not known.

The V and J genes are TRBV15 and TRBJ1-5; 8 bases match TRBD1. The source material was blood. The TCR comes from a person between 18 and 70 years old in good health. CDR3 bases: TGTGCCACCAGCAAACCGGGACAGGTCCTACATAGCAATCAGCCCCAGCATTTT. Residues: CATSKPGQVLHSNQPQHF.